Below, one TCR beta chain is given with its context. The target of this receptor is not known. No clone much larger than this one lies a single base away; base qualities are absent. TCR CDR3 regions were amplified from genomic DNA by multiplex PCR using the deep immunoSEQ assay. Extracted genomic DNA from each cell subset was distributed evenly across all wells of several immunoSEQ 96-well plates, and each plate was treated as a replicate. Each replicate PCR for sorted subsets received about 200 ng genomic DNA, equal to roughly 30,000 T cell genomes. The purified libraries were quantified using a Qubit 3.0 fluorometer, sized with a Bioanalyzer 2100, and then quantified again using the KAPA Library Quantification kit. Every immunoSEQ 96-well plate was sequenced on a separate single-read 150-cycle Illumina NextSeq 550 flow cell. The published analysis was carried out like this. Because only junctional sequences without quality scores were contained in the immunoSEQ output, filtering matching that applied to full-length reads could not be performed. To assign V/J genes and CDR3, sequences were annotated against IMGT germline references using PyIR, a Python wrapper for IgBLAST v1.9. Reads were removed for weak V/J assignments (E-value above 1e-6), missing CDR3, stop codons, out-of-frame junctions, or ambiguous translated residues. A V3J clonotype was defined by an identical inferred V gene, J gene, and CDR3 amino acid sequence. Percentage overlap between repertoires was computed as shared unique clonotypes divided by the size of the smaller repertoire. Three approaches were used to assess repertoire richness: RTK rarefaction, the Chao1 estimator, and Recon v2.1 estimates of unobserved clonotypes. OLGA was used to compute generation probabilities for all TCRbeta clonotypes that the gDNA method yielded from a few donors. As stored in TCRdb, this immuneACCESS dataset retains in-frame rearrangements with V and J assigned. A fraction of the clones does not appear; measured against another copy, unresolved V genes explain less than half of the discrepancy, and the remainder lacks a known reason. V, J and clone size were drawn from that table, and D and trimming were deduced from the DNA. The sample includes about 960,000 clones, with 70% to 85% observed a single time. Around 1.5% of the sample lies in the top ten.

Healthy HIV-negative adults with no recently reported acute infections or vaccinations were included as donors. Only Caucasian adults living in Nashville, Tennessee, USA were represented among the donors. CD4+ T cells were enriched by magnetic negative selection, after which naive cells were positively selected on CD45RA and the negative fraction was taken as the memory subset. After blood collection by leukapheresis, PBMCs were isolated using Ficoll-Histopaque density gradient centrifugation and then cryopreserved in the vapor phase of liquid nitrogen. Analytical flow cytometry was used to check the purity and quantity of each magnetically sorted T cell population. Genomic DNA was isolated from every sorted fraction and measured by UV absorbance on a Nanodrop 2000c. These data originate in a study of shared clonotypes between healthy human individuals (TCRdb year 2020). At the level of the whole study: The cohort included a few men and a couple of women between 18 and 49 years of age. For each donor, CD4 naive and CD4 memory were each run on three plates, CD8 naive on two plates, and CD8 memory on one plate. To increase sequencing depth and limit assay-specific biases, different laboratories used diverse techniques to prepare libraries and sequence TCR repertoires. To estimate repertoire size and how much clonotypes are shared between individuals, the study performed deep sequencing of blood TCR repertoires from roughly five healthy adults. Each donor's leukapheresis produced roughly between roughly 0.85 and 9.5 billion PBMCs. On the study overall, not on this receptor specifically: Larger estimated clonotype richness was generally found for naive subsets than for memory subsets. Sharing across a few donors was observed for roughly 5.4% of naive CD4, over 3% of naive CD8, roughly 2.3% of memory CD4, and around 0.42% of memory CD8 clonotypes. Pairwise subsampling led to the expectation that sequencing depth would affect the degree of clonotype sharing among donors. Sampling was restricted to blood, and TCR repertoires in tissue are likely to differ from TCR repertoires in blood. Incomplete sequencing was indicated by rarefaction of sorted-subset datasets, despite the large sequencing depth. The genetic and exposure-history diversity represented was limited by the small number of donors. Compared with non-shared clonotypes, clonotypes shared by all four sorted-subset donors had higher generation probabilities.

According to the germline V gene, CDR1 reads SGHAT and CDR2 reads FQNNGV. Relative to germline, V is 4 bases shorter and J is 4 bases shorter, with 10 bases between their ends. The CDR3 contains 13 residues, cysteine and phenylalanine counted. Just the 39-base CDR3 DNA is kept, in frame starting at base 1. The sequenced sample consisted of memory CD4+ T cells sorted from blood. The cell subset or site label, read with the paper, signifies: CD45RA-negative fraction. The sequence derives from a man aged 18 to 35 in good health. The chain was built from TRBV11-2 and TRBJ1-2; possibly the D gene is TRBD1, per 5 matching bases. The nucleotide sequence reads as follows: TGTGCCAGCAGCTCGGGACGGTCCTATGGCTACACCTTC. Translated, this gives CASSSGRSYGYTF.